This TCR beta chain was obtained from a study of early T cells in non-severe SARS-CoV-2 infection. The overall study: The authors sequenced bulk RNA from unsorted whole blood, leaving chains unpaired.

This clonotype was seen many times. Antigen specificity is unknown. Attachment of unique molecular identifiers to individual cDNA molecules was performed. Via MiXCR, TCRdb re-called the 5' RACE reads, giving one row per CDR3 protein. The sample lists tens of thousands of distinct CDR3 sequences; around 16% were seen once. Notes on the study in general: VDJdb matching skewed toward anti-spike CD8 responses, missing private and CD4 specificities.

CDR1 and CDR2 (germline): SGHRS, YFSETQ. Trimming pared 0 bases from V and 2 bases from J, leaving 9 bases between. The CDR3 has 16 amino acids. The chain links TRBV5-1 to TRBJ2-6; D unresolved. This clonotype originated in an adult who was a healthcare worker with PCR-confirmed SARS-CoV-2 infection or an uninfected control (not recorded which). Sequencing used whole blood, obtained at baseline. The CDR3 DNA sequence: TGCGCCAGCAGCTTGGAATTTTCCGCTGGGGCCAACGTCCTGACTTTC. As protein: CASSLEFSAGANVLTF.